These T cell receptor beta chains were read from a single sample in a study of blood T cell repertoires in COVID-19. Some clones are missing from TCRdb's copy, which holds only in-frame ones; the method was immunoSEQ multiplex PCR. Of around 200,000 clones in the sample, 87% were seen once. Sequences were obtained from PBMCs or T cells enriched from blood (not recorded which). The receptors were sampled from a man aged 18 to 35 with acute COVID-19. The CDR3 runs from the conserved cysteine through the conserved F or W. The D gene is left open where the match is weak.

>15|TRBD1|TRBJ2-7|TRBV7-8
CASSLEGTGTYEQYF
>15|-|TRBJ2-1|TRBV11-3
CASSLDPSSVNEQFF
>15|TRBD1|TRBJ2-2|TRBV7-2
CASSLLRTGGGELFF
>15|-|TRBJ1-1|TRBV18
CASSLRTDTNTEAFF
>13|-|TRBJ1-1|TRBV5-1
CASSLPQGTEAFF
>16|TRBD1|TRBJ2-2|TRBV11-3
CASSPGQLSNTGELFF
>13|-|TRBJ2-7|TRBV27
CASSPYNGYEQYF
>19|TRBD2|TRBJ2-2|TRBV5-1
CASSLASTSGRGSSGELFF
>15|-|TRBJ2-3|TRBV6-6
CASSYRRQGTDTQYF
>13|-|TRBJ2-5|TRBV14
CASSQDRWETQYF
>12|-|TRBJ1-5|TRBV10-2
CASRDFDQPQHF
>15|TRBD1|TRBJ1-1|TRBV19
CASSIDGTGVTEAFF
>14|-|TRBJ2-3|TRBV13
CASSTLARTDTQYF
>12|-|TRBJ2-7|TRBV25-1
CASFGVPYEQYF
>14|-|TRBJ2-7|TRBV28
CASATLSTSYEQYF
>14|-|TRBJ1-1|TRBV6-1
CASSEGAGSTEAFF
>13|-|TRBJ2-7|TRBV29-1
CSVVLQGTYEQYF
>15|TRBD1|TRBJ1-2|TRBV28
CASSGEETGTYGYTF
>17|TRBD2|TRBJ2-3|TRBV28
CASSYPLAGRGPDTQYF
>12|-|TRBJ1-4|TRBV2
CASREEGEKLFF
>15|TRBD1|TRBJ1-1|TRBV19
CASRTLDRMGTEAFF
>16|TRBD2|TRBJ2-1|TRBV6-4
CASSQELAVTYNEQFF
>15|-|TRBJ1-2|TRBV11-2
CASSAISGGLVGYTF
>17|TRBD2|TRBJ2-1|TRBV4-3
CASSQDSNGRGYNEQFF
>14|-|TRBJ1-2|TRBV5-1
CASSTSAANYGYTF
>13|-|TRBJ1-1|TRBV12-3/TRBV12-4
CASSLRDFPEAFF
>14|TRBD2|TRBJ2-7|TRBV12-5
CASGEREGLDEQYF
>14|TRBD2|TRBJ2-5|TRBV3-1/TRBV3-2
CASSHLADQETQYF
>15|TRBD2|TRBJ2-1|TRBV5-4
CASSLDGGRANEQFF
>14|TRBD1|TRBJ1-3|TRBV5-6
CASSPWTGGNTIYF